This T cell receptor (beta chain) was identified during a study of blood T cell repertoires in COVID-19. The repertoire was sequenced with immunoSEQ multiplex PCR; TCRdb's copy has only in-frame clones and lacks some. The sample lists approximately 330,000 clones; 80% to 90% were seen once. The CDR3 extends over 14 amino acids. The germline gives CDR1 LNHDA, CDR2 SQIVND (reference sequence). Trimming pared 4 bases from V and 4 bases from J, leaving 11 bases between. The source material was peripheral blood. This chain joins TRBV19 and TRBJ1-5, with no clear D. The sequence derives from a young man with COVID-19, enrolled during active disease. In DNA form, the CDR3 reads TGTGCCAGTAGTACTTGGGCCCCGAATCAGCCCCAGCATTTT. Translation: CASSTWAPNQPQHF.